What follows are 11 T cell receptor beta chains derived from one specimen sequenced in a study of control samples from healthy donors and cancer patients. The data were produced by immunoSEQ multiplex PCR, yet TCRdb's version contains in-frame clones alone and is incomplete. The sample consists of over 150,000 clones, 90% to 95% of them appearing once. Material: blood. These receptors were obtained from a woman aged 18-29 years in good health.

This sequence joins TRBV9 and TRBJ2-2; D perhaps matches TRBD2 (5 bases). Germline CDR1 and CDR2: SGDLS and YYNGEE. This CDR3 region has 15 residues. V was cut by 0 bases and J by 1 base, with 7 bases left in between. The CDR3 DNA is TGTGCCAGCAGCGTAGAGAGCGGGAACACCGGGGAGCTGTTTTTT. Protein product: CASSVESGNTGELFF.

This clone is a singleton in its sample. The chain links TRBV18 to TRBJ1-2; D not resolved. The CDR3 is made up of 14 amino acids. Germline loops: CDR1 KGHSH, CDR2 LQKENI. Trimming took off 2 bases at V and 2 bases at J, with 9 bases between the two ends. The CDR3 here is CASSPNSPNYGYTF. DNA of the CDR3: TGTGCCAGCTCACCAAATAGCCCCAACTATGGCTACACCTTC. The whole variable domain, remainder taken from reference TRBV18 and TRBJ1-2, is NAGVMQNPRHLVRRRGQEARLRCSPMKGHSHVYWYRQLPEEGLKFMVYLQKENIIDESGMPKERFSAEFPKEGPSILRIQQVVRGDSAAYFCASSPNSPNYGYTFGSGTRLTVV.

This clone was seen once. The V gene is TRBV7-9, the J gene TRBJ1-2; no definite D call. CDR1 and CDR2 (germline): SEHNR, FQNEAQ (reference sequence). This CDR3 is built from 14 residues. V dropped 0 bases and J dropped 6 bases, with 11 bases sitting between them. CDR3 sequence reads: CASSLAILEDGYTF. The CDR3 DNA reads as TGTGCCAGCAGCTTAGCCATATTGGAGGATGGCTACACCTTC. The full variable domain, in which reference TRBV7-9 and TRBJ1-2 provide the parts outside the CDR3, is DTGVSQNPRHKITKRGQNVTFRCDPISEHNRLYWYRQTLGQGPEFLTYFQNEAQLEKSRLLSDRFSAERPKGSFSTLEIQRTEQGDSAMYLCASSLAILEDGYTFGSGTRLTVV.

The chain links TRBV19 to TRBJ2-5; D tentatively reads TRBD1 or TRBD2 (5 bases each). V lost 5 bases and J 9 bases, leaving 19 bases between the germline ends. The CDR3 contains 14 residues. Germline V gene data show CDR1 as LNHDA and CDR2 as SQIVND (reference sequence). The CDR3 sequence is CASSDSYLRGAQYF. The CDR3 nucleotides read TGTGCCAGTAGTGACAGCTACCTGAGGGGTGCCCAGTACTTC.

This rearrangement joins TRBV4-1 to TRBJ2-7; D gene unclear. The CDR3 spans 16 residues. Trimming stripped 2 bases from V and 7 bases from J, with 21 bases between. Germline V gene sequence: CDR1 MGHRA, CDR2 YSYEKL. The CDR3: CASSQNRQDLTGEQYF. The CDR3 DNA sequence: TGCGCCAGCAGCCAAAACCGCCAGGATCTCACTGGAGAGCAGTACTTC.

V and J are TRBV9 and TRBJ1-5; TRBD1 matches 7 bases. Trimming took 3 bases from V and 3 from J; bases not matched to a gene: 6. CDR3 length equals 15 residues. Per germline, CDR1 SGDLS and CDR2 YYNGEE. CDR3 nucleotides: TGTGCCAGCAGCGCCTCAGGGGGTCTCAATCAGCCCCAGCATTTT. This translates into CASSASGGLNQPQHF.

CDR3 sequence reads: CAGSSGVGTYEQYF. CDR3 nucleotide sequence: TGTGCTGGCAGCTCGGGTGTAGGCACCTACGAGCAGTACTTC. The chain is built from TRBV7-7 and TRBJ2-7, with D unclear. The V gene's germline CDR1 is SSHAT and CDR2 FNYEAQ (reference sequence). The length of the CDR3 is 14 residues.

The CDR3 DNA reads TGTGCCAGCAGCAAGGAGGGGGGACAGGACTATGGCTACACCTTC. It codes for CASSKEGGQDYGYTF. The rearrangement uses TRBV11-2 and TRBJ1-2; 8 bases map to TRBD1. This CDR3 has 15 amino acids. The ends lost 5 bases at V and 3 bases at J; junction bases unmatched: 8. Germline V gene sequence: CDR1 SGHAT, CDR2 FQNNGV.

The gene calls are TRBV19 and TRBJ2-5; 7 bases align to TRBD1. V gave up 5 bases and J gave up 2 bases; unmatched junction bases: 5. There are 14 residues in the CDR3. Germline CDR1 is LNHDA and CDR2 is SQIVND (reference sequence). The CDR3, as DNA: TGTGCCAGTAGTTATCGACAGGGTCAAGAGACCCAGTACTTC. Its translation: CASSYRQGQETQYF. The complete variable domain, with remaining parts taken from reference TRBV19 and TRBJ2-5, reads DGGITQSPKYLFRKEGQNVTLSCEQNLNHDAMYWYRQDPGQGLRLIYYSQIVNDFQKGDIAEGYSVSREKKESFPLTVTSAQKNPTAFYLCASSYRQGQETQYFGPGTRLLVL.

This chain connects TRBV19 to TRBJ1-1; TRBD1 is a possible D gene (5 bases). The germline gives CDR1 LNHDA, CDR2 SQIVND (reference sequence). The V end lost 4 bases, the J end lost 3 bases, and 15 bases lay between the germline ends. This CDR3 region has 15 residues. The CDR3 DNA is TGTGCCAGTAGTACAGGGAGTCGAGTGTACACTGAAGCTTTCTTT. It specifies CASSTGSRVYTEAFF.

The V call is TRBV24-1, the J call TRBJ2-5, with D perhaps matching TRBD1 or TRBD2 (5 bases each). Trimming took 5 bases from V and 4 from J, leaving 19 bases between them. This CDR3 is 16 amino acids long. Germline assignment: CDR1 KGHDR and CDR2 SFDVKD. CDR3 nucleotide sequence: TGTGCCACCAGTGCCCCGGGACGCCGGGCTGGAGAGACCCAGTACTTC. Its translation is CATSAPGRRAGETQYF.